This note documents a single T cell receptor (beta chain) sequence. No antigen is known for it. The data were taken from a study of response to subunit inactivated influenza vaccine. General study points: Few new T cells, the authors suggested, are recruited by each seasonal influenza vaccination.

TCRdb reprocessed the RT-PCR reads with MiXCR, giving one entry per CDR3 protein. The sample has more than 400,000 distinct CDR3 sequences; 6% to 9% are singletons. V gave up 0 bases and J gave up 0 bases, with 13 bases separating them. Germline V lookup: CDR1 SQVTM, CDR2 ANQGSEA. This CDR3 comprises 16 residues. The rearrangement links TRBV29-1 to TRBJ2-3; no firm D call. The origin of this receptor is a man between 45 and 75 years old who received an inactivated influenza vaccine. The sample was PBMCs from blood, taken around 25 months after vaccination. This chain's CDR3 is CSVEDRMGQSTDTQYF. The CDR3 DNA follows: TGCAGCGTTGAAGATCGGATGGGTCAGAGCACAGATACGCAGTATTTT.